This is a list of T cell receptor beta chains from one sample in a study of T cell responses to AZD1222 COVID-19 vaccine. The assay was immunoSEQ multiplex PCR, and TCRdb's table has in-frame clones only and misses some. This table has around 170,000 clones, about nine tenths appearing once. This sample comprised peripheral blood, obtained on day 0 of AZD1222 vaccination. The receptors originated from an adult in good health. Each CDR3 is given with its conserved first and last residue. The D gene is left open where the match is weak. Size tells how often a clone was seen (once, few, many) or the class of an expanded clone, and some rows leave it out.

J gene: TRBJ2-4
D gene: TRBD2
V gene: TRBV5-4
clone size: .
CDR3 protein: CASSTTSGGNIQYF
CDR3 DNA: TGTGCCAGCAGCACAACTAGCGGGGGAAACATTCAGTACTTC

J gene: TRBJ1-1
D gene: TRBD1
V gene: TRBV9
clone size: .
CDR3 protein: CASRGQGETEAFF
CDR3 DNA: TGTGCCAGCAGGGGACAGGGGGAAACTGAAGCTTTCTTT

J gene: TRBJ1-2
D gene: TRBD1
V gene: TRBV2
clone size: .
CDR3 protein: CASSTMGAGGGYTF
CDR3 DNA: TGTGCCAGCAGTACGATGGGGGCAGGGGGAGGCTACACCTTC

J gene: TRBJ2-1
D gene: TRBD2
V gene: TRBV18
clone size: .
CDR3 protein: CASSPGRLADNEQFF
CDR3 DNA: TGTGCCAGCTCACCCGGCAGACTAGCGGACAATGAGCAGTTCTTC

J gene: TRBJ1-1
D gene: .
V gene: TRBV19
clone size: .
CDR3 protein: CASSIFYRLNTEAFF
CDR3 DNA: TGTGCCAGTAGTATTTTTTACAGGTTGAACACTGAAGCTTTCTTT

J gene: TRBJ2-5
D gene: .
V gene: TRBV3-1/TRBV3-2
clone size: .
CDR3 protein: CASSLDQETQYF
CDR3 DNA: TGTGCCAGCAGCCTCGATCAAGAGACCCAGTACTTC

J gene: TRBJ1-4
D gene: .
V gene: TRBV2
clone size: .
CDR3 protein: CASSGGVATNEKLFF
CDR3 DNA: TGTGCCAGCAGTGGGGGAGTCGCAACTAATGAAAAACTGTTTTTT

J gene: TRBJ2-2
D gene: .
V gene: TRBV29-1
clone size: .
CDR3 protein: CSARRGDTGELFF
CDR3 DNA: TGCAGCGCCAGGAGGGGGGACACCGGGGAGCTGTTTTTT

J gene: TRBJ1-6
D gene: .
V gene: TRBV18
clone size: .
CDR3 protein: CASSPRRGTEDNSPLHF
CDR3 DNA: TGTGCCAGCTCACCACGTCGAGGCACAGAAGATAATTCACCCCTCCACTTT

J gene: TRBJ1-2
D gene: TRBD1
V gene: TRBV5-1
clone size: .
CDR3 protein: CASSQDRGYYGYTF
CDR3 DNA: TGCGCCAGCAGCCAAGACAGGGGGTACTATGGCTACACCTTC

J gene: TRBJ2-7
D gene: .
V gene: TRBV6-5
clone size: .
CDR3 protein: CASRQGRGYEQYF
CDR3 DNA: TGTGCCAGCAGGCAGGGCCGGGGCTACGAGCAGTACTTC

J gene: TRBJ2-7
D gene: TRBD1
V gene: TRBV5-5
clone size: .
CDR3 protein: CASSLGGTVEQYF
CDR3 DNA: TGTGCCAGCAGCTTGGGGGGGACAGTTGAGCAGTACTTC

J gene: TRBJ1-2
D gene: TRBD1
V gene: TRBV29-1
clone size: .
CDR3 protein: CSVTGTGSYNYGYTF
CDR3 DNA: TGCAGCGTGACCGGGACAGGGAGTTATAACTATGGCTACACCTTC

J gene: TRBJ2-2
D gene: .
V gene: TRBV14
clone size: .
CDR3 protein: CASSQVLVSGELFF
CDR3 DNA: TGTGCCAGCAGCCAAGTACTCGTGTCCGGGGAGCTGTTTTTT

J gene: TRBJ2-7
D gene: .
V gene: TRBV12-3/TRBV12-4
clone size: .
CDR3 protein: CASSFGPIEQYF
CDR3 DNA: TGTGCCAGCAGTTTTGGGCCGATCGAGCAGTACTTC

J gene: TRBJ2-7
D gene: TRBD1
V gene: TRBV28
clone size: .
CDR3 protein: CASRTGESYEQYF
CDR3 DNA: TGTGCCAGCAGGACAGGGGAATCCTACGAGCAGTACTTC

J gene: TRBJ2-3
D gene: .
V gene: TRBV4-2
clone size: .
CDR3 protein: CASSQAGAGNTQYF
CDR3 DNA: TGTGCCAGCAGCCAAGCGGGGGCCGGGAATACGCAGTATTTT

J gene: TRBJ2-7
D gene: TRBD1
V gene: TRBV28
clone size: .
CDR3 protein: CASNHRGYEQYF
CDR3 DNA: TGTGCCAGCAACCACAGGGGTTACGAGCAGTACTTC

J gene: TRBJ2-3
D gene: TRBD1
V gene: TRBV6-5
clone size: .
CDR3 protein: CASTRDRATDTQYF
CDR3 DNA: TGTGCCAGCACGAGGGACAGGGCCACAGATACGCAGTATTTT

J gene: TRBJ2-1
D gene: TRBD2
V gene: TRBV3-1/TRBV3-2
clone size: .
CDR3 protein: CASSHARTSGYNEQFF
CDR3 DNA: TGTGCCAGCAGCCATGCCCGGACTAGCGGGTACAATGAGCAGTTCTTC

J gene: TRBJ1-1
D gene: .
V gene: TRBV6-5
clone size: .
CDR3 protein: CASSDPGTEAFF
CDR3 DNA: TGTGCCAGCAGCGACCCCGGGACTGAAGCTTTCTTT

J gene: TRBJ1-1
D gene: TRBD1
V gene: TRBV10-3
clone size: .
CDR3 protein: CAISVGTGLTATEAFF
CDR3 DNA: TGTGCCATCAGTGTTGGGACAGGGTTGACGGCCACTGAAGCTTTCTTT

J gene: TRBJ1-5
D gene: .
V gene: TRBV6-1
clone size: .
CDR3 protein: CASSEGVYSNQPQHF
CDR3 DNA: TGTGCCAGCAGTGAAGGGGTCTATAGCAATCAGCCCCAGCATTTT

J gene: TRBJ1-1
D gene: .
V gene: TRBV7-2
clone size: .
CDR3 protein: CASSLFLSLAGTEAFF
CDR3 DNA: TGTGCCAGCAGCTTATTTTTGAGCTTAGCGGGAACTGAAGCTTTCTTT

J gene: TRBJ1-1
D gene: .
V gene: TRBV6-5
clone size: .
CDR3 protein: CASSYNRREAFF
CDR3 DNA: TGTGCCAGCAGTTACAATCGTAGGGAAGCTTTCTTT

J gene: TRBJ1-4
D gene: TRBD1
V gene: TRBV20-1
clone size: .
CDR3 protein: CSASSGQANEKLFF
CDR3 DNA: TGCAGTGCTAGTTCGGGACAGGCTAATGAAAAACTGTTTTTT

J gene: TRBJ2-1
D gene: .
V gene: TRBV12-3/TRBV12-4
clone size: .
CDR3 protein: CASSLSRTNEQFF
CDR3 DNA: TGTGCCAGCAGTTTATCCCGAACCAATGAGCAGTTCTTC

J gene: TRBJ2-3
D gene: .
V gene: TRBV24-1
clone size: few
CDR3 protein: CATSDSLWAGTDTQYF
CDR3 DNA: TGTGCCACCAGTGATTCGTTATGGGCAGGCACAGATACGCAGTATTTT

J gene: TRBJ1-6
D gene: .
V gene: TRBV28
clone size: .
CDR3 protein: CASRGERYNSPLHF
CDR3 DNA: TGTGCCAGCAGAGGGGAGCGCTATAATTCACCCCTCCACTTT

J gene: TRBJ2-7
D gene: .
V gene: TRBV12-2
clone size: .
CDR3 protein: CASRPYQLDTAKYEQYF
CDR3 DNA: TGTGCAAGTCGCCCCTACCAACTCGACACAGCTAAGTACGAGCAGTACTTC

J gene: TRBJ1-2
D gene: TRBD1
V gene: TRBV27
clone size: .
CDR3 protein: CASSLLQGAANYGYTF
CDR3 DNA: TGTGCCAGCAGTTTATTGCAGGGGGCGGCTAACTATGGCTACACCTTC

J gene: TRBJ2-7
D gene: .
V gene: TRBV11-2
clone size: .
CDR3 protein: CASSRRQGGEQYF
CDR3 DNA: TGTGCCAGCAGCCGAAGACAGGGAGGCGAGCAGTACTTC

J gene: TRBJ2-7
D gene: .
V gene: TRBV4-2
clone size: .
CDR3 protein: CASSQEEDSSYEQYF
CDR3 DNA: TGTGCCAGCAGCCAAGAAGAGGACAGCTCCTACGAGCAGTACTTC

J gene: TRBJ2-5
D gene: TRBD2
V gene: TRBV9
clone size: few
CDR3 protein: CASSVGQRGRETQYF
CDR3 DNA: TGTGCCAGCAGCGTAGGGCAGCGGGGGAGGGAGACCCAGTACTTC

J gene: TRBJ1-6
D gene: .
V gene: TRBV11-2
clone size: .
CDR3 protein: CASSPRTGPGGSPLHF
CDR3 DNA: TGTGCCAGCAGCCCAAGGACGGGACCCGGCGGCTCACCCCTCCACTTT

J gene: TRBJ2-1
D gene: TRBD2
V gene: TRBV27
clone size: .
CDR3 protein: CASSPIAGGGYNEQFF
CDR3 DNA: TGTGCCAGCAGTCCCATAGCGGGAGGAGGCTACAATGAGCAGTTCTTC

J gene: TRBJ1-4
D gene: TRBD1
V gene: TRBV19
clone size: few
CDR3 protein: CASSRTGTGWANEKLFF
CDR3 DNA: TGTGCCAGTAGTAGAACTGGGACAGGGTGGGCAAACGAAAAACTGTTTTTT

J gene: TRBJ1-5
D gene: .
V gene: TRBV7-6
clone size: .
CDR3 protein: CASSLAQNSNQPQHF
CDR3 DNA: TGTGCCAGCAGCTTAGCGCAGAATAGCAATCAGCCCCAGCATTTT

J gene: TRBJ2-2
D gene: TRBD1
V gene: TRBV15
clone size: .
CDR3 protein: CATSREQGQTGELFF
CDR3 DNA: TGTGCCACCAGCAGAGAACAGGGGCAAACCGGGGAGCTGTTTTTT

J gene: TRBJ1-6
D gene: TRBD1
V gene: TRBV6-5
clone size: few
CDR3 protein: CASRRQGGSPLHF
CDR3 DNA: TGTGCCAGCAGAAGACAGGGTGGGTCACCCCTCCACTTT

J gene: TRBJ2-5
D gene: .
V gene: TRBV29-1
clone size: .
CDR3 protein: CSVVLGRQETQYF
CDR3 DNA: TGCAGCGTTGTGTTAGGACGCCAAGAGACCCAGTACTTC

J gene: TRBJ1-2
D gene: .
V gene: TRBV2
clone size: .
CDR3 protein: CASSDSTTLGYGYTF
CDR3 DNA: TGTGCCAGCAGTGACAGTACAACCCTAGGCTATGGCTACACCTTC

J gene: TRBJ1-4
D gene: TRBD1
V gene: TRBV5-6
clone size: .
CDR3 protein: CASSFYATGNEKLFF
CDR3 DNA: TGTGCCAGCAGCTTTTACGCGACAGGGAATGAAAAACTGTTTTTT

J gene: TRBJ2-5
D gene: TRBD1
V gene: TRBV7-3
clone size: .
CDR3 protein: CASSPSGGQETQYF
CDR3 DNA: TGTGCCAGCAGCCCTTCAGGGGGCCAAGAGACCCAGTACTTC

J gene: TRBJ2-1
D gene: .
V gene: TRBV12-3/TRBV12-4
clone size: .
CDR3 protein: CASSPAINEQFF
CDR3 DNA: TGTGCCAGCAGTCCAGCAATAAATGAGCAGTTCTTC

J gene: TRBJ1-3
D gene: TRBD1
V gene: TRBV4-1
clone size: .
CDR3 protein: CASSQWDRGNTIYF
CDR3 DNA: TGCGCCAGCAGCCAATGGGACAGGGGAAACACCATATATTTT

J gene: TRBJ2-1
D gene: .
V gene: TRBV3-1/TRBV3-2
clone size: .
CDR3 protein: CASSQRRNEQFF
CDR3 DNA: TGTGCCAGCAGCCAACGACGCAATGAGCAGTTCTTC

J gene: TRBJ2-1
D gene: TRBD2
V gene: TRBV6-5
clone size: .
CDR3 protein: CASTMTGGYNEQFF
CDR3 DNA: TGTGCCAGCACTATGACGGGAGGCTACAATGAGCAGTTCTTC

J gene: TRBJ2-7
D gene: .
V gene: TRBV27
clone size: .
CDR3 protein: CASSLWGSYEQYF
CDR3 DNA: TGTGCCAGCAGTTTATGGGGCTCCTACGAGCAGTACTTC

J gene: TRBJ2-7
D gene: .
V gene: TRBV27
clone size: .
CDR3 protein: CASRRQQYF
CDR3 DNA: TGTGCCAGCAGAAGGCAGCAGTACTTC

J gene: TRBJ2-7
D gene: .
V gene: TRBV7-9
clone size: .
CDR3 protein: CASSPSGTYEQYF
CDR3 DNA: TGTGCCAGCAGCCCCAGCGGAACCTACGAGCAGTACTTC

J gene: TRBJ1-4
D gene: .
V gene: TRBV28
clone size: .
CDR3 protein: CASSLLGRNEKLFF
CDR3 DNA: TGTGCCAGCAGTTTACTCGGCCGAAATGAAAAACTGTTTTTT

J gene: TRBJ1-2
D gene: .
V gene: TRBV7-3
clone size: .
CDR3 protein: CASSLSAGTYGYTF
CDR3 DNA: TGTGCCAGCAGCTTATCGGCAGGGACCTATGGCTACACCTTC